This is a list of T cell receptor beta chains from one sample in a study of T cells of healthy individuals. Each CDR3 protein gets one entry after TCRdb re-called the 5' RACE reads with MiXCR. The sample has tens of thousands of distinct CDR3 sequences, about 15% seen once; the top ten hold about 16%. These receptors were obtained from a human donor in good health. The CDR3 runs from the conserved cysteine through the conserved F or W. Each record gives: V gene, J gene, clone size, D gene, CDR3 DNA, CDR3 protein. D genes are given only for firm matches. The size entry is marked missing in some rows and otherwise reads once, few, many or a size class.

>TRBV10-3|TRBJ1-1|few|NA
TGTGCCATCAGTGGGCCGCCGGGATTGAACACTGAAGCTTTCTTT
CAISGPPGLNTEAFF
>TRBV7-7|TRBJ2-1|many|NA
TGTGCCAGCAGTTCCGGAGGGGGGGGAAATGAGCAGTTCTTC
CASSSGGGGNEQFF
>TRBV12-3/TRBV12-4|TRBJ2-2|NA|TRBD1
TGTGCCAGCAGTCCCTGGGACAGGGTTAACACCGGGGAGCTGTTTTTT
CASSPWDRVNTGELFF
>TRBV6-2/TRBV6-3|TRBJ2-3|NA|NA
TGTGCCAGCAGCGGGGCTGGTACGCAGTATTTT
CASSGAGTQYF
>TRBV10-3|TRBJ1-2|NA|NA
TGTGCCATCACCACCACGGGCTCCTATGGCTACACCTTC
CAITTTGSYGYTF
>TRBV7-9|TRBJ2-5|many|NA
TGTGCCAGCAGCTTAGCCGGGGAGACCCAGTACTTC
CASSLAGETQYF
>TRBV29-1|TRBJ2-7|NA|TRBD2
TGCAGCGTTTTGGACGGGGGGTACGAGCAGTACTTC
CSVLDGGYEQYF
>TRBV6-1|TRBJ2-2|NA|NA
TGTGCCAGCAGTCCGGACTACCTGAACACCGGGGAGCTGTTTTTT
CASSPDYLNTGELFF
>TRBV6-5|TRBJ1-1|few|NA
TGTGCCAGCAGTTACTCGAAAAGGAACACTGAAGCTTTCTTT
CASSYSKRNTEAFF
>TRBV10-3|TRBJ1-2|many|NA
TGTGCCATCAGTGAGGGTGGGGTTCGGCACTATGGCTACACCTTC
CAISEGGVRHYGYTF
>TRBV18|TRBJ1-1|many|NA
TGTGCCAGCTCACCCCTCGCCACATTGAACACTGAAGCTTTCTTT
CASSPLATLNTEAFF
>TRBV5-4|TRBJ2-7|few|NA
TGTGCCAGCAGCGCGGGGACACTGTACGAGCAGTACTTC
CASSAGTLYEQYF
>TRBV6-1|TRBJ1-3|NA|NA
TGTGCCAGCAGGATAAGCCGGGCAACCAACTCTGGAAACACCATATATTTT
CASRISRATNSGNTIYF
>TRBV4-1|TRBJ2-1|many|TRBD2
TGCGCCAGCAGCCAAGGGGACATAGGGACTAGGGACAATGAGCAGTTCTTC
CASSQGDIGTRDNEQFF
>TRBV3-1|TRBJ2-7|many|NA
TGTGCCAGCAGCCAAGCAGATTACGAGCAGTACTTC
CASSQADYEQYF